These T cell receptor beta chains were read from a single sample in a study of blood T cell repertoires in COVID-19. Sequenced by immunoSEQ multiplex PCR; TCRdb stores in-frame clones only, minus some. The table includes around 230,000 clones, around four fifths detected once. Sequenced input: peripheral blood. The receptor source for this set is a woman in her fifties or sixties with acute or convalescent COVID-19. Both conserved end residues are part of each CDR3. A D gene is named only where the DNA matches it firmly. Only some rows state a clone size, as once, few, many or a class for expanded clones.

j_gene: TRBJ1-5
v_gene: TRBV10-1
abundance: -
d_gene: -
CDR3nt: TGCGCCAGCAGTTCAGGGTCCCAGCCCCAGCATTTT
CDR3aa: CASSSGSQPQHF

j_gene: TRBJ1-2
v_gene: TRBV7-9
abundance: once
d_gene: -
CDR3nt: TGTGCCAGCAGCTTAGCGGGGGCTATCAACTATGGCTACACCTTC
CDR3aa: CASSLAGAINYGYTF

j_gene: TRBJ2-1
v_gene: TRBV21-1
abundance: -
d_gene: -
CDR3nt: TGTGCCAGCAGGATTGAACAGGAGCAGTTCTTC
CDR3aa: CASRIEQEQFF

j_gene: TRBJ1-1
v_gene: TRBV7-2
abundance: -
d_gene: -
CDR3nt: TGTGCCAGCAGCCGGACAGTCGACACTGAAGCTTTCTTT
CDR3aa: CASSRTVDTEAFF

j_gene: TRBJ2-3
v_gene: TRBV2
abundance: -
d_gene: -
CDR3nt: TGTGCCAGCAGTGAAGCATTAGCCTCAGATACGCAGTATTTT
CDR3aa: CASSEALASDTQYF

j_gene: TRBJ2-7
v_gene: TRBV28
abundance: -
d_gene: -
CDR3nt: TGTGCCAGCACCAAATCGAGATCCTATTACGAGCAGTACTTC
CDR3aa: CASTKSRSYYEQYF

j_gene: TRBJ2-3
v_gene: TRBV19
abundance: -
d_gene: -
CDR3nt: TGTGCCAGTAGTAGACGGGACACTCTCACAGATACGCAGTATTTT
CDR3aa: CASSRRDTLTDTQYF

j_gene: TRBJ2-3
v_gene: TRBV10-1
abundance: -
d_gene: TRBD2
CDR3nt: TGCGCCAGCAGTGAGACCGGCGGGAGGGCCAGGGCAGATACGCAGTATTTT
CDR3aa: CASSETGGRARADTQYF

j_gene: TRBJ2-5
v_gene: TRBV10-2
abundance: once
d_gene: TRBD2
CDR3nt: TGCGCCAGCAGAAGTAGCGGGAGGGAGACCCAGTACTTC
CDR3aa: CASRSSGRETQYF

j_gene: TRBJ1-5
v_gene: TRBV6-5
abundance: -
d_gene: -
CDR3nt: TGTGCCAGCAGTTTTCAGGGGCGCCAGCCCCAGCATTTT
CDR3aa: CASSFQGRQPQHF

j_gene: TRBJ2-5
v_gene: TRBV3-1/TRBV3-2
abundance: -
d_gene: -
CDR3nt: TGTGCCAGCAGCCAAGATTTTAACACCGAAGAGACCCAGTACTTC
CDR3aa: CASSQDFNTEETQYF

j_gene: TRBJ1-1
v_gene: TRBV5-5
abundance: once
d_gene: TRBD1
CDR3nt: TGTGCCAGCAGCTTGGTCTCTGGACAGGGAATGAACACTGAAGCTTTCTTT
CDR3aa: CASSLVSGQGMNTEAFF

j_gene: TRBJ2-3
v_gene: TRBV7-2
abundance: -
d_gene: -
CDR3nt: TGTGCCAGCACGAGACTAGGAAGCACAGATACGCAGTATTTT
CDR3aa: CASTRLGSTDTQYF

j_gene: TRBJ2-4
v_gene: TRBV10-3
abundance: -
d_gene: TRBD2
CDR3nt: TGTGCCATCAGTGAGTCCGGGGAGGGCCGGGTCGTTCAGTACTTC
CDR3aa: CAISESGEGRVVQYF

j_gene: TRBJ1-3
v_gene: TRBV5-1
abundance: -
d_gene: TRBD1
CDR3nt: TGCGCCAGCAGCTACTCCGGGGGACAGGGGATAGGCTCGGTCTCTGGAAACACCATATATTTT
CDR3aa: CASSYSGGQGIGSVSGNTIYF

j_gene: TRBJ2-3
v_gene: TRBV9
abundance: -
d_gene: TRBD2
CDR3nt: TGTGCCAGCAGCGTCCTAGCGGGAGGGGCAGATACGCAGTATTTT
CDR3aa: CASSVLAGGADTQYF

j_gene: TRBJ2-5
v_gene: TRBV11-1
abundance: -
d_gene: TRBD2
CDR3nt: TGTGCCAGCAGCACTAGCGGGATACAAGAGACCCAGTACTTC
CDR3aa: CASSTSGIQETQYF

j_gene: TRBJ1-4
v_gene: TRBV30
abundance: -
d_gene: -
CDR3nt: TGTGCCTGGAGCGAATTACTTCTACAGGCTTTTAATGAAAAACTGTTTTTT
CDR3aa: CAWSELLLQAFNEKLFF

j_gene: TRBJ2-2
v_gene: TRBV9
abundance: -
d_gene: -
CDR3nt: TGTGCCAGCAGCGTAGTCCCTCAGGCCGGGGAGCTGTTTTTT
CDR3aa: CASSVVPQAGELFF

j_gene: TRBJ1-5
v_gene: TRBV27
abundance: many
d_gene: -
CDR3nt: TGTGCCAGCGCTCCCGGAGGCCCCGATCAGCCCCAGCATTTT
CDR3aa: CASAPGGPDQPQHF